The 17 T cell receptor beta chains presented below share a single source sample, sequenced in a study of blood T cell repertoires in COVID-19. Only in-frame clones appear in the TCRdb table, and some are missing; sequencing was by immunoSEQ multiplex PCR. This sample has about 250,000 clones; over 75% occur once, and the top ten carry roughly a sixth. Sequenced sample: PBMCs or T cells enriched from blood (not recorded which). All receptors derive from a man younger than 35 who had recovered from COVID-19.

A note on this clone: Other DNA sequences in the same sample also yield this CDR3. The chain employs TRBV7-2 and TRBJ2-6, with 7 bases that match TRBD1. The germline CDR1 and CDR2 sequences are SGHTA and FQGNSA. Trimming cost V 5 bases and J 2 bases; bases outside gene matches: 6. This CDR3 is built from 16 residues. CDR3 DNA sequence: TGTGCCAGCAGCCTTCGACAGGGAGCTGGGGCCAACGTCCTGACTTTC. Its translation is CASSLRQGAGANVLTF.

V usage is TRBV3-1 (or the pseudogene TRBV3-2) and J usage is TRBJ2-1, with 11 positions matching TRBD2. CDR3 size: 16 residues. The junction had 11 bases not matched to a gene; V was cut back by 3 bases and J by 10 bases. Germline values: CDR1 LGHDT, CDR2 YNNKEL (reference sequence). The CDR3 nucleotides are TGTGCCAGCAGCCATAGCGGGGGGGCATCTTACTTCGAGCAGTTCTTC. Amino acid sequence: CASSHSGGASYFEQFF.

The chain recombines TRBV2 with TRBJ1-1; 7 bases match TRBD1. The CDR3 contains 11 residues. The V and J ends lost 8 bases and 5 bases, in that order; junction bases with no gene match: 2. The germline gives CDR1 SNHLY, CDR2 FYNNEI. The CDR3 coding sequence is TGTGCCAGCGGCAGGGGGACTGAAGCTTTCTTT. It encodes CASGRGTEAFF.

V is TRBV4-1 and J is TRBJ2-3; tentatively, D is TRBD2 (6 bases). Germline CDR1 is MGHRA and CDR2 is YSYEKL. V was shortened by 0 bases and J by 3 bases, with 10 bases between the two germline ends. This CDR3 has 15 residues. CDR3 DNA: TGCGCCAGCAGCCAAGATTACGGGGGAACAGATACGCAGTATTTT. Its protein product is CASSQDYGGTDTQYF.

Written as DNA, the CDR3 is TGTGCCAGCAGAGGACAGGGGGCGGTCACTCCCCAGCATTTT. Amino acids: CASRGQGAVTPQHF. The J gene is TRBJ1-5, the V gene TRBV2; the match to TRBD1 covers 11 bases. Per the germline V gene, CDR1 is SNHLY and CDR2 is FYNNEI. With V trimmed by 6 bases and J by 10 bases, 8 bases remained unmatched. CDR3 size: 14 residues.

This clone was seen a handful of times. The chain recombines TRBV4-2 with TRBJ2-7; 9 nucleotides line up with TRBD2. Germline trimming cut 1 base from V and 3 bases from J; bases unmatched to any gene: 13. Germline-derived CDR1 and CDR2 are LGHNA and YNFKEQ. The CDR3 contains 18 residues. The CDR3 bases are TGTGCCAGCAGCCAAGCGGCTAGCGGGAACCCAAGGGGCTACGAGCAGTACTTC. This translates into CASSQAASGNPRGYEQYF.

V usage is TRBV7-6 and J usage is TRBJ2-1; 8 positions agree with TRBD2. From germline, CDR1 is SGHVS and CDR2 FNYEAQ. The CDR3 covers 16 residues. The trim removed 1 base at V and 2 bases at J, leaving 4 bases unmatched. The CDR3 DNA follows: TGTGCCAGCAGCTTAGATCGAGCGGGAGCCTACAATGAGCAGTTCTTC. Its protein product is CASSLDRAGAYNEQFF.

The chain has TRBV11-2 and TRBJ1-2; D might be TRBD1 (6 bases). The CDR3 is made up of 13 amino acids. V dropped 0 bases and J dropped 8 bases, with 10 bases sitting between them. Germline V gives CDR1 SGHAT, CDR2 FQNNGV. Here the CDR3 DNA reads TGTGCCAGCAGCTTAGATCGGACAGCCGGCTACACCTTC. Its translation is CASSLDRTAGYTF. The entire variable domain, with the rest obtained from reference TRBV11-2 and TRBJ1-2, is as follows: EAGVAQSPRYKIIEKRQSVAFWCNPISGHATLYWYQQILGQGPKLLIQFQNNGVVDDSQLPKDRFSAERLKGVDSTLKIQPAKLEDSAVYLCASSLDRTAGYTFGSGTRLTVV.

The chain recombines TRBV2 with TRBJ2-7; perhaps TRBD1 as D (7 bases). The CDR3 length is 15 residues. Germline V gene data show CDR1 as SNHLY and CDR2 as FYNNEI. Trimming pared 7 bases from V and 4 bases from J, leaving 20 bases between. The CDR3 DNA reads TGTGCCAGCACTAGGGGACAGCTCCGGGGGTACGAGCAGTACTTC. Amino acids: CASTRGQLRGYEQYF.

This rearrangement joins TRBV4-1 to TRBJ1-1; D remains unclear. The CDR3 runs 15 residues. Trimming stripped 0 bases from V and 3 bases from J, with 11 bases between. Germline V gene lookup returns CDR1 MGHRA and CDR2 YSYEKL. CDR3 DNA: TGCGCCAGCAGCCAAGATAAGGCCGGGGACACTGAAGCTTTCTTT. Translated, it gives CASSQDKAGDTEAFF.

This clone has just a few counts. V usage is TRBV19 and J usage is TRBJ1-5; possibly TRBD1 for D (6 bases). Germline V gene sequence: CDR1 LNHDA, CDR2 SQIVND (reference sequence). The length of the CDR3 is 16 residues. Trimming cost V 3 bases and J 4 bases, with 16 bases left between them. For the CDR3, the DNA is TGTGCCAGTAGTATCACAGGGAATTTGTTGAATCAGCCCCAGCATTTT. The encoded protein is CASSITGNLLNQPQHF.

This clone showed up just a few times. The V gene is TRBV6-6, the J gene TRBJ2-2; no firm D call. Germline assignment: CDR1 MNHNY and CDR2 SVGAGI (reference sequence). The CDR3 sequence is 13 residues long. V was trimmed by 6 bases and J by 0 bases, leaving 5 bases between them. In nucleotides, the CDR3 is TGTGCCAGCAGGCAGTCGAACACCGGGGAGCTGTTTTTT. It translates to CASRQSNTGELFF.

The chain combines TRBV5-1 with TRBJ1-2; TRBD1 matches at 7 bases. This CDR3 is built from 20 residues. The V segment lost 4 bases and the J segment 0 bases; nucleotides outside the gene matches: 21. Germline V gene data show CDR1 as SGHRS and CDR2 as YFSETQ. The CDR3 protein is CASSTGTDATRLYANYGYTF. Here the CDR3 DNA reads TGCGCCAGCAGCACCGGGACAGATGCAACTCGCTTGTACGCTAACTATGGCTACACCTTC.

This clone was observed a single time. CDR3 DNA: TGTGCCTGGAGTGTACGGAGGGCGCCCCAGCATTTT. It is translated as CAWSVRRAPQHF. V usage is TRBV30 and J usage is TRBJ1-5; D ambiguous. The CDR3 is 12 residues long. V was shortened by 0 bases and J by 9 bases, with 9 bases between the two germline ends. Looked up from germline, CDR1 is GTSNPN and CDR2 is SVGIG (reference sequence).

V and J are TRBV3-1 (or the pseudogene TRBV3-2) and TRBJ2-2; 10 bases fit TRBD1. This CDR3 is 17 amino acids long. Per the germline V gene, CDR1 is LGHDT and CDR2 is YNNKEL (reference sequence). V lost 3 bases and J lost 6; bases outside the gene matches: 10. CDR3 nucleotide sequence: TGTGCCAGCAGCCAGGGTAGACAGGGGGCGCGGTCCGGGGAGCTGTTTTTT. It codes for CASSQGRQGARSGELFF.

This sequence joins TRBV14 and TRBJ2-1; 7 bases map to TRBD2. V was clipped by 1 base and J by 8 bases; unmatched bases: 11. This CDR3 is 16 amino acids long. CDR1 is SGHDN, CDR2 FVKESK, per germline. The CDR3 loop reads CASSQVVGRPVDEQFF. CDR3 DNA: TGTGCCAGCAGCCAAGTTGTCGGGAGGCCCGTCGATGAGCAGTTCTTC.

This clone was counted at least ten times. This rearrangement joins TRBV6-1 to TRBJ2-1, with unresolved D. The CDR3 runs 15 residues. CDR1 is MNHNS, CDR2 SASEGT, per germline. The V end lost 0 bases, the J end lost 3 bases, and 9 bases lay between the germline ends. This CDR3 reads CASSEASSDYNEQFF. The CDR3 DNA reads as TGTGCCAGCAGTGAAGCGTCTAGTGACTACAATGAGCAGTTCTTC.